A single sample is the source of the 14 T cell receptor beta chains below, sequenced in a study of blood T cell repertoires in COVID-19. Assay used: immunoSEQ multiplex PCR; TCRdb lists only in-frame clones, some missing. The sample holds around 50,000 clones; roughly 84% are singletons and the top ten take roughly 5.1%. Input material: peripheral blood. The receptors were sampled from a middle-aged man with active COVID-19.

The V and J genes are TRBV19 and TRBJ2-1; 12 positions match TRBD1. From germline, CDR1 is LNHDA and CDR2 SQIVND (reference sequence). Losses at the gene ends were 10 bases for V and 7 bases for J; bases not matched to a gene: 14. This CDR3 has 16 amino acids. The CDR3 loop reads CATRGGTGGLLNEQFF. The CDR3 DNA is TGTGCCACCAGGGGAGGGACAGGGGGCCTTTTAAATGAGCAGTTCTTC.

This chain joins TRBV5-5 and TRBJ1-3, with a weak D call TRBD1 (5 bases). Germline values: CDR1 SGHKS, CDR2 YYEKEE (reference sequence). V was cut by 3 bases and J by 7 bases, with 17 bases left in between. This CDR3 is built from 15 residues. The CDR3: CASSSRGLTQNTIYF. For the CDR3, the DNA is TGTGCCAGCAGCTCTCGGGGACTGACCCAGAACACCATATATTTT.

V usage is TRBV29-1 and J usage is TRBJ2-1; 7 positions match TRBD2. The CDR3 contains 16 residues. Germline V gives CDR1 SQVTM, CDR2 ANQGSEA. V shed 0 bases, J shed 1 base, and the junction held 6 bases outside the gene matches. The CDR3 DNA reads as TGCAGCGTTGAAGATACGGGGGGAGTATCCTACAATGAGCAGTTCTTC. Protein product: CSVEDTGGVSYNEQFF.

The chain is built from TRBV27 and TRBJ2-5; weak D call: TRBD1 (8 bases). This CDR3 contains 16 residues. CDR1 MNHEY and CDR2 SMNVEV come from the germline V gene (reference sequence). V shed 3 bases and J shed 5 bases, with 19 bases lying between them. The chain's CDR3 is CASSLRQGRGRETQYF. DNA for the CDR3: TGTGCCAGCAGTTTGCGACAGGGGCGGGGGCGTGAGACCCAGTACTTC.

The rearrangement links TRBV29-1 to TRBJ2-3; TRBD2 matches at 12 bases. V shed 4 bases and J 1 base; nucleotides not matched to a gene: 3. This CDR3 is 15 amino acids long. Per the germline V gene, CDR1 is SQVTM and CDR2 is ANQGSEA. The CDR3 is CSVVGLAGRTDTQYF. DNA for the CDR3: TGCAGCGTTGTCGGACTAGCGGGACGCACAGATACGCAGTATTTT.

This chain links TRBV28 with TRBJ1-1; no reliable D call. Trimming shortened V by 2 bases and J by 4 bases, and 8 bases separated the two germline ends. The CDR3 loop spans 13 amino acids. In germline, CDR1 is MDHEN, CDR2 SYDVKM. CDR3 nucleotide sequence: TGTGCCAGCAGTTTAGGGAGGATCACTGAAGCTTTCTTT. It translates to CASSLGRITEAFF.

V is TRBV20-1 and J is TRBJ2-7; D might be TRBD1 (6 bases). V was pared by 3 bases and J by 3 bases, with 15 bases between. Germline V CDR1 and CDR2: DFQATT, SNEGSKA (reference sequence). CDR3 size: 14 residues. Here the CDR3 reads CSASSRDTLYEQYF. CDR3 coding DNA: TGCAGTGCTAGTAGTCGGGACACCCTCTACGAGCAGTACTTC.

The J gene is TRBJ1-2, the V gene TRBV19; TRBD1 might be the D (5 bases). This CDR3 contains 14 residues. V gave up 7 bases and J gave up 1 base, with 13 bases separating them. Germline V lookup: CDR1 LNHDA, CDR2 SQIVND (reference sequence). CDR3 region: CASTSAGLNYGYTF. The CDR3 nucleotides are TGTGCCAGTACCTCAGCAGGGCTTAACTATGGCTACACCTTC.

This clone has a single count. V gene TRBV6-5 combines with J gene TRBJ2-7; D is possibly TRBD1 (5 bases). Per germline, CDR1 MNHEY and CDR2 SVGAGI. Trimming stripped 10 bases from V and 0 bases from J, with 16 bases between. The CDR3 spans 14 residues. For the CDR3, the DNA is TGTGCCACCCTGGGGCAGATAAGCTCCTACGAGCAGTACTTC. Translation gives CATLGQISSYEQYF.

V and J are TRBV7-2 and TRBJ2-1; TRBD2 is a possible D gene (5 bases). CDR3 length: 15 residues. V was trimmed by 2 bases and J by 4 bases, leaving 12 bases between them. In germline, CDR1 is SGHTA, CDR2 FQGNSA. CDR3 in DNA: TGTGCCAGCAGCTTAAATGGCGGGTCTTACAATGAGCAGTTCTTC. The encoded protein is CASSLNGGSYNEQFF.

This chain links TRBV7-2 with TRBJ1-6; a weak D match, TRBD1 (6 bases). Germline V CDR1 and CDR2: SGHTA, FQGNSA. CDR3 length: 14 amino acids. With 5 bases removed from V and 7 bases from J, the gap between germline ends came to 12 bases. In nucleotides, the CDR3 is TGTGCCAGCAGCCTGGACAGTCTAAATTCACCCCTCCACTTT. Amino acid sequence: CASSLDSLNSPLHF.

In its sample, this clone was seen once. V usage is TRBV19 and J usage is TRBJ2-2; the match to TRBD1 covers 8 bases. From germline, CDR1 is LNHDA and CDR2 SQIVND (reference sequence). V dropped 0 bases and J dropped 4; count of bases not matched to a gene: 16. This CDR3 spans 20 amino acids. The CDR3 region is CASSIDLWDSGTGGTGELFF. CDR3 bases: TGTGCCAGTAGTATAGATCTATGGGATTCCGGGACAGGCGGCACCGGGGAGCTGTTTTTT.

This chain joins TRBV28 and TRBJ1-2; no definite D call. This CDR3 has 13 amino acids. The germline gives CDR1 MDHEN, CDR2 SYDVKM. V gave up 6 bases and J gave up 0 bases, with 8 bases separating them. CDR3 sequence: CASRVSANYGYTF. The CDR3 DNA is TGTGCCAGCAGAGTCTCGGCTAACTATGGCTACACCTTC.

V is TRBV7-8 and J is TRBJ1-1; the D gene is possibly TRBD1 (5 bases). This CDR3 has 15 amino acids. V was clipped by 3 bases and J by 1 base, with 12 bases between them. CDR1 SGHVS and CDR2 FQNEAQ come from the germline V gene. CDR3 residues: CASSFQGGPNTEAFF. The CDR3, as DNA: TGTGCCAGCAGCTTCCAGGGAGGTCCGAACACTGAAGCTTTCTTT.